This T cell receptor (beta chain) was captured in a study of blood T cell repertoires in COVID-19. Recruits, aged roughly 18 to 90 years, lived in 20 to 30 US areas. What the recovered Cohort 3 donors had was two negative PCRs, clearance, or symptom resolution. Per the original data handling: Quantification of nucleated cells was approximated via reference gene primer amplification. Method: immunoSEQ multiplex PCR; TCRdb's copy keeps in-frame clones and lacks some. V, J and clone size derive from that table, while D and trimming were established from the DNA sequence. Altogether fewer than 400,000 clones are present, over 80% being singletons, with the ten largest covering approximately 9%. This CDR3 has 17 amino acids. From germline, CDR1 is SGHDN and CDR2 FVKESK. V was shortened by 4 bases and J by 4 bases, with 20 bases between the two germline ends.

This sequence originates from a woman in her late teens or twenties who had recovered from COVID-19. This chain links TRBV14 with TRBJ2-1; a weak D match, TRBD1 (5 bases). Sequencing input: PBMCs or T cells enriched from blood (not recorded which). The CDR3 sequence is CASSPLAGFRAYNEQFF. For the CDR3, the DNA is TGTGCCAGCAGCCCCCTGGCCGGGTTCAGGGCATACAATGAGCAGTTCTTC.